One sample yielded the 13 T cell receptor beta chains listed below, sequenced in a study of sequential checkpoint blockade in melanoma. Clones were sequenced by immunoSEQ multiplex PCR, and TCRdb holds only the in-frame ones, with some missing. The sample lists 27,000 or so clones; over 60% were seen once. Treatment of the sample: randomized to nivolumab then ipilimumab (arm A) or the reverse (arm B). The specimen comprised CD8+ T cells sorted from blood (inferred from file names), sampled from a patient given nivolumab and ipilimumab in sequence. These receptors were taken from a human donor with melanoma.

This clone has a handful of counts. The V call is TRBV28, the J call TRBJ2-6; perhaps TRBD1 as D (6 bases). V shed 7 bases and J shed 2 bases, with 12 bases lying between them. The CDR3 totals 15 residues. CDR1 and CDR2 (germline): MDHEN, SYDVKM. This CDR3 is CASNRVAAGANVLTF. The DNA for the CDR3 is TGTGCCAGCAACAGGGTGGCGGCTGGGGCCAACGTCCTGACTTTC.

V and J are TRBV27 and TRBJ2-7; 9 bases are a match to TRBD1. The CDR3 loop spans 14 amino acids. CDR1 MNHEY and CDR2 SMNVEV come from the germline V gene (reference sequence). J gave up 4 bases and V 3 bases, and 4 bases lay outside the gene matches. The CDR3 region has the DNA TGTGCCAGCAGTTTTACGGGACAGGGTTACGAGCAGTACTTC. Its translation is CASSFTGQGYEQYF.

This chain uses TRBV7-9 with TRBJ1-1, with D possibly being TRBD1 (6 bases). Germline V gives CDR1 SEHNR, CDR2 FQNEAQ (reference sequence). Trimming took 4 bases from V and 2 from J, leaving 11 bases between them. CDR3 length: 14 amino acids. The CDR3 sequence: CASSSGTHNTEAFF. The CDR3 nucleotides read TGTGCCAGCAGCTCCGGGACACACAACACTGAAGCTTTCTTT. Full variable domain (missing parts from reference TRBV7-9 and TRBJ1-1): DTGVSQNPRHKITKRGQNVTFRCDPISEHNRLYWYRQTLGQGPEFLTYFQNEAQLEKSRLLSDRFSAERPKGSFSTLEIQRTEQGDSAMYLCASSSGTHNTEAFFGQGTRLTVV.

This clone was observed a handful of times. The CDR3 region has the DNA TGTGCCAGCAGTTTTCCAGCGGACAATGAGCAGTTCTTC. Its translation: CASSFPADNEQFF. The chain uses TRBV28 and TRBJ2-1; a weak D match, TRBD2 (5 bases). Per the germline V gene, CDR1 is MDHEN and CDR2 is SYDVKM. The V gene lost 3 bases and the J gene lost 5 bases, with 8 bases spanning the gap. This CDR3 comprises 13 residues.

The chain has TRBV5-1 and TRBJ2-7, with 8 bases identical to TRBD2. Germline V gene lookup returns CDR1 SGHRS and CDR2 YFSETQ. CDR3 size: 16 residues. J gave up 3 bases and V 0 bases, and 8 bases lay outside the gene matches. The CDR3 sequence is CASSLDWSSGFYEQYF. In nucleotides, the CDR3 is TGCGCCAGCAGCTTGGATTGGTCTAGCGGGTTCTACGAGCAGTACTTC.

The chain has TRBV5-1 and TRBJ2-5; 7 bases agree with TRBD2. The DNA end is a closer match to TRBJ2-7, so the J assignment may be wrong. The CDR3 extends over 12 amino acids. Germline-derived CDR1 and CDR2 are SGHRS and YFSETQ. CDR3 region: CASSPSSGEQYF. In DNA form, the CDR3 reads TGCGCCAGCAGCCCCTCTAGCGGCGAGCAGTACTTC.

The rearrangement uses TRBV7-9 and TRBJ2-7; D may be TRBD2 (6 bases). The CDR3 consists of 13 residues. Germline values: CDR1 SEHNR, CDR2 FQNEAQ (reference sequence). V gave up 5 bases and J gave up 1 base, with 9 bases separating them. CDR3 in amino acids: CASSAGFSYEQYF. The CDR3 coding sequence is TGTGCCAGCAGCGCGGGATTTTCCTACGAGCAGTACTTC.

This clone was seen a few times. This chain connects TRBV19 to TRBJ1-2; 7 bases agree with TRBD1. J was trimmed by 4 bases and V by 7 bases; bases with no gene match: 6. CDR3 length: 13 amino acids. Germline V gene sequence: CDR1 LNHDA, CDR2 SQIVND (reference sequence). CDR3 region: CASTIDRAYGYTF. The CDR3, as DNA: TGTGCCAGTACCATAGACAGGGCCTATGGCTACACCTTC.

This clone was detected a few times. The J gene is TRBJ2-1, the V gene TRBV4-1; weak D call: TRBD2 (6 bases). CDR3 length: 17 amino acids. Trimming shortened V by 0 bases and J by 3 bases, and 15 bases separated the two germline ends. Germline CDR1 reads MGHRA; CDR2 reads YSYEKL. The chain's CDR3 is CASSQEGGAGIYNEQFF. CDR3 DNA sequence: TGCGCCAGCAGCCAAGAGGGCGGGGCGGGAATCTACAATGAGCAGTTCTTC.

A word on this clone: The sample holds other DNA sequences that translate to the same CDR3. The rearrangement links TRBV9 to TRBJ2-1; 8 positions match TRBD2. J was trimmed by 6 bases and V by 0 bases; bases with no gene match: 5. CDR3 size: 15 residues. CDR1 and CDR2 (germline): SGDLS, YYNGEE. The CDR3 sequence: CASSVGVTSANEQFF. For the CDR3, the DNA is TGTGCCAGCAGCGTAGGAGTGACTAGCGCCAATGAGCAGTTCTTC.

This sequence joins TRBV7-9 and TRBJ2-6; 7 nucleotides match TRBD2. This CDR3 has 17 amino acids. Germline V gene lookup returns CDR1 SEHNR and CDR2 FQNEAQ (reference sequence). The J segment lost 1 base and the V segment lost 7 bases, leaving 10 bases of the junction unmatched. The CDR3 nucleotides are TGTGCCAGCACCTACGGGGAGGGACGGTCTGGGGCCAACGTCCTGACTTTC. Amino acid sequence: CASTYGEGRSGANVLTF.

The chain couples TRBV9 to TRBJ2-7, with TRBD2 identical over 14 bases. Germline CDR1 reads SGDLS; CDR2 reads YYNGEE. The V gene end was trimmed by 3 bases and the J gene end by 6 bases; junction bases not matched to a gene: 14. The CDR3 has 18 residues. CDR3: CASSASGTSGRWRAEQYF. In DNA, the CDR3 is TGTGCCAGCAGCGCCTCCGGGACTAGCGGGAGATGGCGGGCCGAGCAGTACTTC. The full variable domain, completed using reference TRBV9 and TRBJ2-7, is DSGVTQTPKHLITATGQRVTLRCSPRSGDLSVYWYQQSLDQGLQFLIQYYNGEERAKGNILERFSAQQFPDLHSELNLSSLELGDSALYFCASSASGTSGRWRAEQYFGPGTRLTVT.

The chain is built from TRBV13 and TRBJ2-2; D call uncertain. V was cut by 5 bases and J by 1 base, with 11 bases left in between. The germline V gene has CDR1 PRHDT and CDR2 FYEKMQ (reference sequence). The CDR3 has 15 amino acids. The CDR3 reads CASSQPRRNTGELFF. CDR3 coding DNA: TGTGCCAGCAGCCAGCCCCGGAGGAACACCGGGGAGCTGTTTTTT.